The 22 T cell receptor beta chains below all came from one sample that was sequenced in a study of blood T cell repertoires in COVID-19. Sequencing was performed with immunoSEQ multiplex PCR; in TCRdb, only in-frame clones are kept and a portion is missing. The sample shows a few hundred thousand clones, around 91% of them seen only once. The source material was PBMCs or T cells enriched from blood (not recorded which). Receptors were obtained from a woman aged 40 to 49 who had recovered from COVID-19.

This clone was counted once. The gene calls are TRBV3-1 (or the pseudogene TRBV3-2) and TRBJ2-5; the D is unclear. Trimming took 0 bases from V and 1 from J, leaving 21 bases between them. The CDR3 runs 19 residues. CDR1 LGHDT and CDR2 YNNKEL come from the germline V gene (reference sequence). CDR3 nucleotide sequence: TGTGCCAGCAGCCAAGACCGACTTGCGGTCTTCTTTTCCCAAGAGACCCAGTACTTC. Translated: CASSQDRLAVFFSQETQYF.

The chain carries TRBV15 and TRBJ2-5; TRBD1 aligns across 8 bases. Trimming took 4 bases from V and 2 from J; bases not matched to a gene: 6. This CDR3 has 15 residues. Germline V lookup: CDR1 LNHNV, CDR2 YYDKDF (reference sequence). The CDR3 region has the DNA TGTGCCACCAGCACGGAGACAGGGGTACAAGAGACCCAGTACTTC. It yields the protein CATSTETGVQETQYF.

This clone has at least ten counts. The rearrangement links TRBV6-2 or TRBV6-3 to TRBJ2-7, with TRBD1 as a possible D gene (5 bases). Trimming removed 5 bases at V and 1 base at J, with 6 bases between. Per the germline V gene, CDR1 is MNHEY and CDR2 is SVGEGT. This CDR3 spans 12 amino acids. In DNA, the CDR3 is TGTGCCAGCAGTACAGGATCCTACGAGCAGTACTTC. This encodes CASSTGSYEQYF.

This chain links TRBV25-1 with TRBJ2-7; 11 bases are a match to TRBD2. V dropped 3 bases and J dropped 4; count of bases not matched to a gene: 8. The CDR3 sequence is 16 residues long. Germline V gives CDR1 MGHDK, CDR2 SYGVNS. As DNA, the CDR3 is TGTGCCAGCAGTGAGCCAGGACTAGCGGGCGTTTACGAGCAGTACTTC. It is translated as CASSEPGLAGVYEQYF.

The chain uses TRBV28 and TRBJ2-7; 8 bases map to TRBD1. In germline, CDR1 is MDHEN, CDR2 SYDVKM. V was clipped by 5 bases and J by 3 bases; unmatched bases: 6. The CDR3 sequence is 14 residues long. This CDR3 reads CASSGRDRNYEQYF. The CDR3 DNA is TGTGCCAGCAGTGGAAGGGACAGGAACTACGAGCAGTACTTC.

CDR3 sequence reads: CAWIPGLAGWNEQFF. The CDR3 region has the DNA TGTGCCTGGATACCGGGACTAGCGGGATGGAATGAGCAGTTCTTC. The V and J genes are TRBV30 and TRBJ2-1; 13 bases are shared with TRBD2. V shed 4 bases and J 7 bases; nucleotides not matched to a gene: 7. CDR1 and CDR2 (germline): GTSNPN, SVGIG (reference sequence). This CDR3 has 15 amino acids.

This clone was counted once. As DNA, the CDR3 is TGTGCCAGCAGTGAATCAAAAGGGGGCAAGGTACAAGAGACCCAGTACTTC. It is translated as CASSESKGGKVQETQYF. The V gene is TRBV2, the J gene TRBJ2-5; TRBD1 aligns across 7 bases. V was pared by 2 bases and J by 2 bases, with 11 bases of the junction left unmatched. This CDR3 spans 17 amino acids. Germline values: CDR1 SNHLY, CDR2 FYNNEI.

This clone was seen a single time. The chain carries TRBV6-5 and TRBJ1-5, with a weak D call TRBD1 (6 bases). V was shortened by 7 bases and J by 4 bases, with 17 bases between the two germline ends. The germline gives CDR1 MNHEY, CDR2 SVGAGI. CDR3 length: 15 amino acids. The CDR3: CASMLEGRGNQPQHF. The CDR3 DNA reads TGTGCCAGCATGTTGGAGGGGAGGGGGAATCAGCCCCAGCATTTT.

This chain joins TRBV11-3 and TRBJ2-2; D call uncertain. Germline-derived CDR1 and CDR2 are SGHNT and YENEEA. This CDR3 has 15 residues. Trimming removed 1 base at V and 2 bases at J, with 8 bases between. CDR3 DNA: TGTGCCAGCAGCTTAGGGCAGACAAACACCGGGGAGCTGTTTTTT. Amino acid sequence: CASSLGQTNTGELFF.

The chain employs TRBV16 and TRBJ2-6, with D unclear. V gave up 3 bases and J gave up 1 base, with 13 bases separating them. CDR3 length: 17 amino acids. Germline CDR1 is KGHSY and CDR2 is FQNENV. CDR3 sequence (DNA): TGTGCCAGCAGCCATCTTACGTCCCTATCTGGGGCCAACGTCCTGACTTTC. It codes for CASSHLTSLSGANVLTF.

The J gene is TRBJ2-5, the V gene TRBV7-9; tentatively, D is TRBD2 (7 bases). Trimming left V 2 bases short and J 2 bases short, with 21 bases between. The CDR3 is made up of 18 amino acids. CDR1 and CDR2 (germline): SEHNR, FQNEAQ (reference sequence). CDR3 loop: CASSLLQVRGPRQETQYF. For the CDR3, the DNA is TGTGCCAGCAGCTTACTACAGGTGCGGGGGCCGAGACAAGAGACCCAGTACTTC.

The J gene is TRBJ2-7, the V gene TRBV7-2, with 9 bases aligning to TRBD1. Germline CDR1 SGHTA, CDR2 FQGNSA. The CDR3 extends over 15 amino acids. The junction had 6 bases not matched to a gene; V was cut back by 1 base and J by 5 bases. This CDR3 is CASSLGGQGGNEQYF. The CDR3 region has the DNA TGTGCCAGCAGCTTAGGGGGACAGGGAGGCAACGAGCAGTACTTC.

This sequence joins TRBV29-1 and TRBJ2-2; D not certain. The CDR3 consists of 13 residues. V lost 5 bases and J 0 bases, leaving 7 bases between the germline ends. Germline CDR1 and CDR2: SQVTM and ANQGSEA. The CDR3 DNA follows: TGCAGCGTTAGCCCGACGAACACCGGGGAGCTGTTTTTT. Its protein product is CSVSPTNTGELFF.

J is TRBJ1-1 and V is TRBV7-6, with D possibly being TRBD1 (6 bases). Trimming removed 1 base at V and 6 bases at J, with 18 bases between. Germline V gene sequence: CDR1 SGHVS, CDR2 FNYEAQ. There are 16 residues in the CDR3. The CDR3 here is CASSLGERTVISEAFF. The CDR3 DNA follows: TGTGCCAGCAGCTTAGGTGAACGGACAGTCATTTCTGAAGCTTTCTTT.

The V gene is TRBV19, the J gene TRBJ1-5, with 9 bases that match TRBD1. The CDR3 consists of 13 residues. With 6 bases clipped from V and 7 bases from J, the junction kept 4 bases outside the gene matches. Germline CDR1 is LNHDA and CDR2 is SQIVND (reference sequence). The CDR3 region has the DNA TGTGCCAGTAGGGGACAGGGCGAACAGCCCCAGCATTTT. It yields the protein CASRGQGEQPQHF.

The chain recombines TRBV6-5 with TRBJ1-1, with no clear D. Trimming took off 2 bases at V and 4 bases at J, with 11 bases between the two ends. CDR3 size: 14 residues. CDR1 MNHEY and CDR2 SVGAGI come from the germline V gene. In DNA, the CDR3 is TGTGCCAGCAGTTACATTGCGGCCCCCACTGAAGCTTTCTTT. The encoded protein is CASSYIAAPTEAFF.

The V gene is TRBV12-3 or TRBV12-4, the J gene TRBJ1-2; D remains unclear. Trimming cost V 5 bases and J 4 bases, with 11 bases left between them. CDR3 length: 13 amino acids. The CDR3 loop is CASSHVRGYGYTF. In nucleotides, the CDR3 is TGTGCCAGCAGTCACGTCCGGGGCTATGGCTACACCTTC.

The rearrangement links TRBV25-1 to TRBJ2-1; 11 positions match TRBD2. This CDR3 region has 16 residues. Germline CDR1 reads MGHDK; CDR2 reads SYGVNS. J was trimmed by 0 bases and V by 7 bases; bases with no gene match: 5. The CDR3 spells CASIGTSGSSYNEQFF. CDR3 nucleotides: TGTGCCAGCATTGGAACTAGCGGGAGCTCCTACAATGAGCAGTTCTTC. Together with reference TRBV25-1 and TRBJ2-1, the CDR3 gives the full variable domain: EADIYQTPRYLVIGTGKKITLECSQTMGHDKMYWYQQDPGMELHLIHYSYGVNSTEKGDLSSESTVSRIRTEHFPLTLESARPSHTSQYLCASIGTSGSSYNEQFFGPGTRLTVL.

The chain couples TRBV4-3 to TRBJ1-1; D uncertain. Germline V CDR1 and CDR2: LGHNA, YSLEER. The V and J ends lost 4 bases and 4 bases respectively, with 13 bases between them. CDR3 length equals 14 residues. The CDR3 is CASSPGDEVTEAFF. The CDR3, as DNA: TGCGCCAGCAGCCCCGGCGATGAGGTCACTGAAGCTTTCTTT.

This chain links TRBV3-1 (or the pseudogene TRBV3-2) with TRBJ2-7; 11 bases fit TRBD2. The CDR3 is 18 amino acids. Germline V CDR1 and CDR2: LGHDT, YNNKEL (reference sequence). The V gene end was trimmed by 1 base and the J gene end by 0 bases; junction bases not matched to a gene: 8. The CDR3 here is CASSQAVIAGGPSYEQYF. The CDR3 DNA reads TGTGCCAGCAGCCAAGCTGTGATAGCGGGAGGGCCCTCCTACGAGCAGTACTTC.

J is TRBJ1-5 and V is TRBV19, with TRBD1 identical over 11 bases. The V gene's germline CDR1 is LNHDA and CDR2 SQIVND (reference sequence). V gave up 9 bases and J gave up 0 bases; unmatched junction bases: 7. The CDR3 contains 16 residues. The CDR3 DNA follows: TGTGCCAGCCTGGACAGGGGGCTCATTAGCAATCAGCCCCAGCATTTT. It yields the protein CASLDRGLISNQPQHF.

The V and J genes are TRBV9 and TRBJ1-2, with TRBD1 identical over 8 bases. The germline V gene has CDR1 SGDLS and CDR2 YYNGEE. There are 13 residues in the CDR3. V lost 3 bases and J lost 7; bases outside the gene matches: 5. The CDR3, as DNA: TGTGCCAGCAGCGCCAGGGGGCGAACTGGCTACACCTTC. Its translation is CASSARGRTGYTF.